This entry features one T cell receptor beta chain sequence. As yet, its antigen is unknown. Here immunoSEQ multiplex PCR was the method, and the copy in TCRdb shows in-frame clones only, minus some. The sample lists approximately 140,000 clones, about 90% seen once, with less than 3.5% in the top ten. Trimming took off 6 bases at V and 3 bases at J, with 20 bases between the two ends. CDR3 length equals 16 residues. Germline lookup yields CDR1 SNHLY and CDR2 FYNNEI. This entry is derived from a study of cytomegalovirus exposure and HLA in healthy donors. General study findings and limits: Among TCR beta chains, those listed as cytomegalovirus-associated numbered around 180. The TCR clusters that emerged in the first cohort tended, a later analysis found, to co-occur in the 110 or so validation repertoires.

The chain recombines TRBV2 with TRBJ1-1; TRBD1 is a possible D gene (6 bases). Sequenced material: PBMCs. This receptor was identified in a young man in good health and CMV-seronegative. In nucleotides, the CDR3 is TGTGCCAGCAGCACCTCAGGGTACAGGGTCGACACTGAAGCTTTCTTT. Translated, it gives CASSTSGYRVDTEAFF.